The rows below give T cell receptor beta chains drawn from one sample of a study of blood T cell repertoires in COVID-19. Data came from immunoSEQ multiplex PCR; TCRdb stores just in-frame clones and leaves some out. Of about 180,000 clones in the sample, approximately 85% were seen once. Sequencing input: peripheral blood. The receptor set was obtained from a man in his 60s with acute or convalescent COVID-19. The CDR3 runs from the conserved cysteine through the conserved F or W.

CDR3: CASNLAGVYEQYF
V: TRBV2
J: TRBJ2-7

CDR3: CASRAVASTSYNEQFF
V: TRBV19
J: TRBJ2-1

CDR3: CASSPGTSGSNEQFF
V: TRBV25-1
J: TRBJ2-1

CDR3: CALPTEGPNEKLFF
V: TRBV7-9
J: TRBJ1-4

CDR3: CASSQDRDSNTGELFF
V: TRBV4-2
J: TRBJ2-2

CDR3: CASSLGSGGYTF
V: TRBV12-3/TRBV12-4
J: TRBJ1-2

CDR3: CASRAKGAPGYTF
V: TRBV6-5
J: TRBJ1-2

CDR3: CASSNGAGGNTIYF
V: TRBV11-2
J: TRBJ1-3

CDR3: CASSPPGLAGNEQFF
V: TRBV7-9
J: TRBJ2-1

CDR3: CASSDLSGSGTDTQYF
V: TRBV25-1
J: TRBJ2-3

CDR3: CASSEPTSDEQFF
V: TRBV2
J: TRBJ2-1

CDR3: CASSLDGLAVETQYF
V: TRBV7-3
J: TRBJ2-5

CDR3: CASSQEGVRPSRRSNTQYF
V: TRBV4-1
J: TRBJ2-3

CDR3: CASSGDSGGYTF
V: TRBV12-3/TRBV12-4
J: TRBJ1-2

CDR3: CASSLPLGLPGTDEQFF
V: TRBV28
J: TRBJ2-1

CDR3: CASSLMGSGKETQYF
V: TRBV7-3
J: TRBJ2-5

CDR3: CASSRPRQGGTGELFF
V: TRBV7-2
J: TRBJ2-2

CDR3: CASSIPQGADQPQHF
V: TRBV28
J: TRBJ1-5

CDR3: CSVEDRGTGLTGELFF
V: TRBV29-1
J: TRBJ2-2

CDR3: CASSLESTGRANEKLFF
V: TRBV5-1
J: TRBJ1-4

CDR3: CASSLAGRADTQYF
V: TRBV7-9
J: TRBJ2-3

CDR3: CAISEGQGETQYF
V: TRBV10-3
J: TRBJ2-5

CDR3: CASSVPGQISEGYTF
V: TRBV7-9
J: TRBJ1-2

CDR3: CASSLTRGRAPPKGGELFF
V: TRBV5-8
J: TRBJ2-2

CDR3: CASSLDRYVDGYTF
V: TRBV7-7
J: TRBJ1-2

CDR3: CASSIASGPEQYF
V: TRBV19
J: TRBJ2-7

CDR3: CASSAKSSSYEQYF
V: TRBV5-4
J: TRBJ2-7

CDR3: CASVAPGTQGVGANVLTF
V: TRBV25-1
J: TRBJ2-6

CDR3: CAIRGQGITEAFF
V: TRBV10-3
J: TRBJ1-1

CDR3: CASSLSGPKQGSTF
V: TRBV5-5
J: TRBJ1-2

CDR3: CATLGDSYEQYF
V: TRBV12-5
J: TRBJ2-7

CDR3: CASSRTSGAYNEQFF
V: TRBV4-2
J: TRBJ2-1

CDR3: CAWNLGQLDEQFF
V: TRBV30
J: TRBJ2-1

CDR3: CASSPLAGGPILTGELFF
V: TRBV3-1/TRBV3-2
J: TRBJ2-2

CDR3: CAISVGQGARAVTEAFF
V: TRBV10-3
J: TRBJ1-1

CDR3: CASSSLSDSGNTIYF
V: TRBV18
J: TRBJ1-3

CDR3: CATETVNSNQPQHF
V: TRBV28
J: TRBJ1-5

CDR3: CASNSGSSPDTQYF
V: TRBV5-1
J: TRBJ2-3

CDR3: CASSSSGNTDTQYF
V: TRBV7-2
J: TRBJ2-3

CDR3: CASSQDRGNSPLHF
V: TRBV2
J: TRBJ1-6

CDR3: CASGTDNEKLFF
V: TRBV10-3
J: TRBJ1-4

CDR3: CASSLRDYQGGEQYF
V: TRBV9
J: TRBJ2-7

CDR3: CASSVGPSRQGPTEAFF
V: TRBV9
J: TRBJ1-1

CDR3: CASSPRLAGELLAKNIQYF
V: TRBV4-2
J: TRBJ2-4

CDR3: CASSTPGLASGELFF
V: TRBV6-2/TRBV6-3
J: TRBJ2-2